The source of this T cell receptor (beta chain) is a study of technical replicates of blood from a few donors. Only in-frame clones appear in the TCRdb table, and some are missing; sequencing was by immunoSEQ multiplex PCR. The repertoire holds 66,000 or so clones, with more than 95% as singletons. V was trimmed by 1 base and J by 3 bases, leaving 7 bases between them. Germline CDR1 reads GTSNPN; CDR2 reads SVGIG (reference sequence). The CDR3 runs 13 residues. The V and J genes are TRBV30 and TRBJ2-1; a weak D match, TRBD2 (6 bases). Sequencing was carried out using T cells isolated from PBMCs. The clonotype originates from a human donor in good health. For the CDR3, the DNA is TGTGCCTGGAGTGGGGGGGACTACAATGAGCAGTTCTTC. It codes for CAWSGGDYNEQFF.